This TCR beta chain comes out of a study of cytomegalovirus exposure and HLA in healthy donors. Overall study results and limits: Beyond CMV serostatus, there was no information to go on about immune exposure.

The V gene's germline CDR1 is LGHNA and CDR2 YNFKEQ. V was pared by 0 bases and J by 1 base, with 7 bases between. This CDR3 has 16 amino acids. Primers included in the PCR were 60 Vbeta and 13 Jbeta primers. Sequencing was performed with immunoSEQ multiplex PCR; in TCRdb, only in-frame clones are kept and a portion is missing. The table lists 130,000 or so clones, around 78% of them singletons, with 1.5% in the top ten. This clone was picked up a small number of times. Its antigen is not known. The receptor was isolated from a young woman in good health and CMV-seronegative. What was sequenced was PBMCs. The chain is built from TRBV4-2 and TRBJ2-6; D is unclear. This CDR3 reads CASSQEQSSGANVLTF. CDR3 in DNA: TGTGCCAGCAGCCAAGAACAGTCATCTGGGGCCAACGTCCTGACTTTC.